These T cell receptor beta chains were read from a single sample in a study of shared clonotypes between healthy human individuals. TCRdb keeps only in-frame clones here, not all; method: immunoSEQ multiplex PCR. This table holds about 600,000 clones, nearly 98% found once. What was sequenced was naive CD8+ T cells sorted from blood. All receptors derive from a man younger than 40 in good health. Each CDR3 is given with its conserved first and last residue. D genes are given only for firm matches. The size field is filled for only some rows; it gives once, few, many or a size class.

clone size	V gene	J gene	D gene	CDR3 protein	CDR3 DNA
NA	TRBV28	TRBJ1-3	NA	CASQDMGNTIYF	TGTGCCAGCCAGGACATGGGAAACACCATATATTTT
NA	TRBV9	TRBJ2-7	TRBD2	CASSVASGSYEQYF	TGTGCCAGCAGCGTGGCTAGCGGGAGCTACGAGCAGTACTTC
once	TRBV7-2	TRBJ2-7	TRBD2	CASSSAGGRYEQYF	TGTGCCAGCAGCTCAGCGGGAGGAAGATACGAGCAGTACTTC
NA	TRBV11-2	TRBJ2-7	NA	CASSLDRHNIYEQYF	TGTGCCAGCAGCTTAGATCGGCACAACATCTACGAGCAGTACTTC
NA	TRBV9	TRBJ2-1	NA	CASSLSGEQFF	TGTGCCAGCAGTCTCTCCGGTGAGCAGTTCTTC
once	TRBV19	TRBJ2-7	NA	CASRVRDIAYEQYF	TGTGCCAGTCGCGTCCGGGACATAGCCTACGAGCAGTACTTC
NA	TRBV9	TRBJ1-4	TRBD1	CASSATGGDEKLFF	TGTGCCAGCAGCGCGACAGGGGGGGATGAAAAACTGTTTTTT
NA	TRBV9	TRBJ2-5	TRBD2	CASSGDGLAGETQYF	TGTGCCAGCAGTGGGGACGGGCTAGCGGGGGAGACCCAGTACTTC
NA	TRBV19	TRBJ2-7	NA	CASSIFETHRVYEQYF	TGTGCCAGTAGTATCTTCGAGACCCATAGGGTCTACGAGCAGTACTTC
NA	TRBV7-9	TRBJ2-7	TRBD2	CASTSGAGRVEQYF	TGTGCCAGCACATCGGGAGCGGGGAGAGTGGAGCAGTACTTC
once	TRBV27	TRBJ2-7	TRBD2	CASSQRLAGGHEQYF	TGTGCCAGCAGTCAACGACTAGCGGGAGGCCACGAGCAGTACTTC
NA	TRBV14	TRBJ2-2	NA	CASSQLWGLNTGELFF	TGTGCCAGCAGCCAATTGTGGGGACTTAACACCGGGGAGCTGTTTTTT
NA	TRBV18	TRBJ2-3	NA	CASSLYPRPTPPDTQYF	TGTGCCAGCTCACTTTACCCGAGACCGACCCCCCCAGATACGCAGTATTTT
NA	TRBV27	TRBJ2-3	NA	CASRGRGWADTQYF	TGTGCCAGCAGGGGGAGAGGGTGGGCAGATACGCAGTATTTT
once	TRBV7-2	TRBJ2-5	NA	CASSLGDPGIWETQYF	TGTGCCAGCAGCTTAGGGGACCCAGGGATCTGGGAGACCCAGTACTTC
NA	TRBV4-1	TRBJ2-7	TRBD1	CASSPGQGAYEQYF	TGCGCCAGCAGCCCCGGACAGGGGGCCTACGAGCAGTACTTC
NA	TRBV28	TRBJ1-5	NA	CASSFAGNSNQPQHF	TGTGCCAGCAGTTTCGCGGGGAATAGCAATCAGCCCCAGCATTTT
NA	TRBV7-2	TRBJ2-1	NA	CASSQEISYEQFF	TGTGCCAGCAGCCAAGAAATATCCTATGAGCAGTTCTTC
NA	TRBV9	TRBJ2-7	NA	CASSVVSGSSYEQYF	TGTGCCAGCAGCGTAGTGTCGGGAAGCTCCTACGAGCAGTACTTC
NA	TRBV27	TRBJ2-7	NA	CASTRRGSSSYEQYF	TGTGCCAGCACTCGAAGGGGCTCGAGCTCCTACGAGCAGTACTTC
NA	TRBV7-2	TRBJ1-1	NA	CASSFGNTEAFF	TGTGCCAGCAGCTTTGGCAACACTGAAGCTTTCTTT
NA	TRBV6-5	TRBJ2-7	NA	CASRPGLAGGQYF	TGTGCCAGCAGACCGGGGCTAGCTGGGGGGCAGTACTTC
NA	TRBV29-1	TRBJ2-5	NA	CSVDNKETQYF	TGCAGCGTTGACAACAAAGAGACCCAGTACTTC
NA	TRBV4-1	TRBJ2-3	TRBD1	CASSQDRGIGDTQYF	TGCGCCAGCAGCCAAGACAGGGGGATCGGAGATACGCAGTATTTT
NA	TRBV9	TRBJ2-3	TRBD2	CASSGGLAGITDTQYF	TGTGCCAGCAGCGGCGGACTAGCGGGAATAACAGATACGCAGTATTTT
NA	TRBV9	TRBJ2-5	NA	CASSVDSTRQETQYF	TGTGCCAGCAGCGTAGATAGTACACGGCAAGAGACCCAGTACTTC
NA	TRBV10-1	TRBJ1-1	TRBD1	CASSAGTGRAFF	TGCGCCAGCAGTGCGGGGACAGGGAGAGCTTTCTTT
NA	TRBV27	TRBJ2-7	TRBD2	CASSTSGTGYEQYF	TGTGCCAGCAGTACTAGCGGGACGGGCTACGAGCAGTACTTC
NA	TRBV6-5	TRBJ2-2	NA	CASSYPSTGTGELFF	TGTGCCAGCAGTTATCCCTCGACAGGCACCGGGGAGCTGTTTTTT
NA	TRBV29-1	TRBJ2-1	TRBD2	CSVELSSGSWNYNEQFF	TGCAGCGTTGAGTTGTCTAGCGGGAGCTGGAACTACAATGAGCAGTTCTTC
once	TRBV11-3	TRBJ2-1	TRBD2	CASSSVAGGNYNEQFF	TGTGCCAGCAGCTCAGTGGCGGGAGGCAATTACAATGAGCAGTTCTTC
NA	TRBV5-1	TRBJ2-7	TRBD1	CASSLGIGTGRYEQYF	TGCGCCAGCAGCTTAGGTATTGGGACAGGTCGGTACGAGCAGTACTTC
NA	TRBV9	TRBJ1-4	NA	CASSVDATNEKLFF	TGTGCCAGCAGCGTAGACGCTACTAATGAAAAACTGTTTTTT
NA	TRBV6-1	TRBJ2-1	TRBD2	CATRTTSEYYNEQFF	TGTGCCACTCGTACCACTAGCGAATATTACAATGAGCAGTTCTTC
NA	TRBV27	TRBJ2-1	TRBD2	CASSLPQSGINNEQFF	TGTGCCAGCAGTTTACCCCAAAGCGGGATAAACAATGAGCAGTTCTTC
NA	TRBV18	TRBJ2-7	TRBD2	CASSPRTSGEGSYEQYF	TGTGCCAGCTCACCGCGGACTAGCGGGGAAGGATCCTACGAGCAGTACTTC
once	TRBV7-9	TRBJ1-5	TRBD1	CASSSRDRENQPQHF	TGTGCCAGCAGCTCCCGGGACAGGGAGAACCAGCCCCAGCATTTT
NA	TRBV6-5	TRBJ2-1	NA	CASSHETDMNNEQFF	TGTGCCAGCAGCCACGAGACCGATATGAACAATGAGCAGTTCTTC
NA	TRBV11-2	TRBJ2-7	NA	CASSLGSTYEQYF	TGTGCCAGCAGCTTAGGCAGTACCTACGAGCAGTACTTC
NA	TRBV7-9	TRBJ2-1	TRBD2	CASSNVTSGPYNEQFF	TGTGCCAGCAGCAATGTAACTAGCGGGCCGTACAATGAGCAGTTCTTC
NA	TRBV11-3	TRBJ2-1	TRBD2	CASSSLAGRNEQFF	TGTGCCAGCAGCTCGCTAGCGGGAAGGAATGAGCAGTTCTTC
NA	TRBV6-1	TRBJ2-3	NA	CASSEFAGTSTDTQYF	TGTGCCAGCAGTGAATTTGCCGGGACTAGCACAGATACGCAGTATTTT
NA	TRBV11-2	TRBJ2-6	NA	CASSLGTAGANVLTF	TGTGCCAGCAGCTTAGGAACTGCTGGGGCCAACGTCCTGACTTTC
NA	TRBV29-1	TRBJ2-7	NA	CSVVWPTGEQYF	TGCAGCGTTGTCTGGCCTACTGGCGAGCAGTACTTC